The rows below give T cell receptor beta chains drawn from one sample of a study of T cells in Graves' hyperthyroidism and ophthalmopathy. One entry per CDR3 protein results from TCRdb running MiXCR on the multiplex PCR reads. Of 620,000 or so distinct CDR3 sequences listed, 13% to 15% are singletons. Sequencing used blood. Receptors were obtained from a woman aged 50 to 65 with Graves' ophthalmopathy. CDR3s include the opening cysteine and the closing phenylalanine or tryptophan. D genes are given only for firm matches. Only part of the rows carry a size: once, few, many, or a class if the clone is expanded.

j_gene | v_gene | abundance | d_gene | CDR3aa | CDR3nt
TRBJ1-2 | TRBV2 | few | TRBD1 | CASTQGLFYGYTF | TGTGCCAGCACACAGGGGTTGTTCTATGGCTACACCTTC
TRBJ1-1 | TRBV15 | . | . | CATKDRMNTEAFF | TGTGCCACAAAGGACCGAATGAACACTGAAGCTTTCTTT
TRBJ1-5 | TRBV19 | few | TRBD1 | CASTEGRQGAGNQPQHF | TGTGCCAGTACGGAAGGTAGGCAGGGGGCAGGGAATCAGCCCCAGCATTTT
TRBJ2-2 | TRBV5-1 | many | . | CASSLVWTANTGELFF | TGCGCCAGCAGCTTGGTTTGGACGGCGAACACCGGGGAGCTGTTTTTT
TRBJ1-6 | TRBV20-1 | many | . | CSARDHRVIPTSPLHF | TGCAGTGCTAGAGATCACAGGGTCATCCCAACTTCACCCCTCCACTTT
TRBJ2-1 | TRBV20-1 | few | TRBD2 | CSVQTSGSLNEQFF | TGCAGTGTTCAGACTAGCGGGAGTTTGAATGAGCAGTTCTTC
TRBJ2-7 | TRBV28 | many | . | CASSDRLRYEQYF | TGTGCCAGCAGTGACCGACTGAGGTACGAGCAGTACTTC
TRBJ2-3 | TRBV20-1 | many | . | CSAIDTRGFTDTQYF | TGCAGTGCTATAGACACCCGTGGATTCACAGATACGCAGTATTTT
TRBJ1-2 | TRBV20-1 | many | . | CSARDTSAGYGYTF | TGCAGTGCTAGAGACACCTCCGCAGGGTATGGCTACACCTTC
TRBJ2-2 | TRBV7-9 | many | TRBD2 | CASSLGVRLAANTGELFF | TGTGCCAGCAGCTTAGGTGTGCGGCTAGCGGCGAACACCGGGGAGCTGTTTTTT
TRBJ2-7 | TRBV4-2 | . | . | CASSQDLDYHERYF | TGTGCCAGCAGCCAAGATCTGGACTACCACGAGCGGTACTTC
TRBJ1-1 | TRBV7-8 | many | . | CASSLARTVSEAFF | TGTGCCAGCAGCTTAGCGAGGACAGTTTCTGAAGCTTTCTTT
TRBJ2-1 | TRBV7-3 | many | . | CASSLLGRDNEQFF | TGTGCCAGCAGCTTATTGGGCAGGGACAATGAGCAGTTCTTC
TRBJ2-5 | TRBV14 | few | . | CASSQDRLPAGMAQYF | TGTGCCAGCAGCCAAGATAGACTCCCGGCCGGTATGGCCCAGTACTTC
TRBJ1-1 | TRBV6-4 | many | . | CASSDSRRQNPMNTEAFF | TGTGCCAGCAGTGACTCGAGGCGGCAGAACCCGATGAACACTGAAGCTTTCTTT
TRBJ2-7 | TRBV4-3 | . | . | CASSQATGTELHEQYF | TGCGCCAGCAGCCAGGCCACCGGGACGGAGTTACACGAGCAGTACTTC
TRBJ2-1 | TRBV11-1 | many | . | CASSLRDSYNEQFF | TGTGCCAGCAGCCTCAGAGATTCCTACAATGAGCAGTTCTTC
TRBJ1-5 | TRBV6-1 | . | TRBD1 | CASTRGTDRNNQPQHF | TGTGCCAGCACCCGGGGAACGGACAGGAACAATCAGCCCCAGCATTTT
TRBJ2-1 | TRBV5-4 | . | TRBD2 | CASSPPARTSGYNEQFF | TGTGCCAGCAGCCCCCCGGCCCGGACTAGCGGCTACAATGAGCAGTTCTTC
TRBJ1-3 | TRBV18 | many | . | CASSPQASSGNTIYF | TGTGCCAGCTCACCACAGGCATCTTCTGGAAACACCATATATTTT
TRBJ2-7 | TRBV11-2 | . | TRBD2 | CASSTTSGNYEQYF | TGTGCCAGCAGCACCACTAGCGGAAACTACGAGCAGTACTTC
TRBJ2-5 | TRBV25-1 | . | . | CASIPQGQETQYF | TGTGCCAGCATTCCCCAGGGACAAGAGACCCAGTACTTC
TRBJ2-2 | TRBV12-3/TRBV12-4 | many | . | CASSTGTLADGELFF | TGTGCCAGCAGTACCGGGACCCTCGCCGACGGGGAGCTGTTTTTT
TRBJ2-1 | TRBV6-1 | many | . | CASSYWDGDEQFF | TGTGCCAGCAGTTACTGGGACGGCGATGAGCAGTTCTTC
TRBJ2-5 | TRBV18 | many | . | CASSLPVQETQYF | TGTGCCAGCTCACTTCCAGTCCAGGAGACCCAGTACTTC
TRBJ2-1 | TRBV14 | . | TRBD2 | CASSQRGSGTSGIYNEQFF | TGTGCCAGCAGCCAAAGAGGCTCCGGGACTAGCGGGATTTACAATGAGCAGTTCTTC
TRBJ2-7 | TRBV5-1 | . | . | CASSGQLVGQGHEQYF | TGCGCCAGCAGCGGCCAGCTGGTCGGGCAGGGCCACGAGCAGTACTTC
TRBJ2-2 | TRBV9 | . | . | CASSANRFGADTGELFF | TGTGCCAGCAGCGCAAACCGGTTTGGGGCGGACACCGGGGAGCTGTTTTTT
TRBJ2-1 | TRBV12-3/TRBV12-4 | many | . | CASTRGVAATYNEQFF | TGTGCCAGCACAAGGGGGGTAGCTGCCACCTACAATGAGCAGTTCTTC
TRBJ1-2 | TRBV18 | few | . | CATSVGAQKARGYTF | TGTGCCACCTCGGTTGGGGCGCAAAAGGCTCGGGGCTACACCTTC
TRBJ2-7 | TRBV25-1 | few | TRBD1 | CASSGTWDSFYEQYF | TGTGCCAGCAGTGGAACCTGGGACAGCTTCTACGAGCAGTACTTC
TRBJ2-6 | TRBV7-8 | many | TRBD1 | CASSPSGTGNVLTF | TGTGCCAGCAGCCCCTCCGGGACAGGCAACGTCCTGACTTTC
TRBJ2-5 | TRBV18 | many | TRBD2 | CASSSGRSETQYF | TGTGCCAGCTCCTCCGGGAGGTCAGAGACCCAGTACTTC
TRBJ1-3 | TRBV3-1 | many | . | CASSHPDSSGNTIYF | TGTGCCAGCAGCCATCCGGACAGCTCTGGAAACACCATATATTTT
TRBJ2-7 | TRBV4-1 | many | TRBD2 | CASSQGLAGNYEQYF | TGCGCCAGCAGCCAAGGACTAGCGGGAAACTACGAGCAGTACTTC
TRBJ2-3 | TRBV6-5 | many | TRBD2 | CASSYSRLAGTDTQYF | TGTGCCAGCAGTTACTCGCGACTAGCGGGCACAGATACGCAGTATTTT